The present entry profiles one TCR beta chain with its context. Its matching antigen is unknown. Amplification started from genomic DNA. The TCR beta CDR3 region was amplified using 30 forward and 13 reverse primers. TCRdb processed the multiplex PCR reads anew with MiXCR; each CDR3 protein has one entry. The sample has 270,000 or so distinct CDR3 sequences, around 47% seen once. The sample comes from a study of type 1 and type 2 diabetes patients. The overall study: The cohort mixed type 1 diabetes, type 2 diabetes and nondiabetic donors. T cells were magnetically sorted from PBMCs as CD4+ or CD8+ subsets.

Trimming stripped 0 bases from V and 1 base from J, with 21 bases between. The CDR3 is made up of 19 amino acids. Germline-derived CDR1 and CDR2 are LNHNV and YYDKDF (reference sequence). Findings of the study overall: Type 2 diabetes and control samples shared highly correlated V and J usage, averaging approximately 0.97.

The sequence was obtained from a man aged 18 to 29 with type 2 diabetes. Sample: peripheral blood mononuclear cells (PBMCs). V is TRBV15 and J is TRBJ1-2; D possibly corresponds to TRBD1 (6 bases). Here the CDR3 DNA reads TGTGCCACCAGCAGAGATCAAGGATTTTCAGGGGAGGTTAACTATGGCTACACCTTC. Amino acids: CATSRDQGFSGEVNYGYTF. Variable domain in full (rest from reference TRBV15 and TRBJ1-2): DAMVIQNPRYQVTQFGKPVTLSCSQTLNHNVMYWYQQKSSQAPKLLFHYYDKDFNNEADTPDNFQSRRPNTSFCFLDIRSPGLGDTAMYLCATSRDQGFSGEVNYGYTFGSGTRLTVV.